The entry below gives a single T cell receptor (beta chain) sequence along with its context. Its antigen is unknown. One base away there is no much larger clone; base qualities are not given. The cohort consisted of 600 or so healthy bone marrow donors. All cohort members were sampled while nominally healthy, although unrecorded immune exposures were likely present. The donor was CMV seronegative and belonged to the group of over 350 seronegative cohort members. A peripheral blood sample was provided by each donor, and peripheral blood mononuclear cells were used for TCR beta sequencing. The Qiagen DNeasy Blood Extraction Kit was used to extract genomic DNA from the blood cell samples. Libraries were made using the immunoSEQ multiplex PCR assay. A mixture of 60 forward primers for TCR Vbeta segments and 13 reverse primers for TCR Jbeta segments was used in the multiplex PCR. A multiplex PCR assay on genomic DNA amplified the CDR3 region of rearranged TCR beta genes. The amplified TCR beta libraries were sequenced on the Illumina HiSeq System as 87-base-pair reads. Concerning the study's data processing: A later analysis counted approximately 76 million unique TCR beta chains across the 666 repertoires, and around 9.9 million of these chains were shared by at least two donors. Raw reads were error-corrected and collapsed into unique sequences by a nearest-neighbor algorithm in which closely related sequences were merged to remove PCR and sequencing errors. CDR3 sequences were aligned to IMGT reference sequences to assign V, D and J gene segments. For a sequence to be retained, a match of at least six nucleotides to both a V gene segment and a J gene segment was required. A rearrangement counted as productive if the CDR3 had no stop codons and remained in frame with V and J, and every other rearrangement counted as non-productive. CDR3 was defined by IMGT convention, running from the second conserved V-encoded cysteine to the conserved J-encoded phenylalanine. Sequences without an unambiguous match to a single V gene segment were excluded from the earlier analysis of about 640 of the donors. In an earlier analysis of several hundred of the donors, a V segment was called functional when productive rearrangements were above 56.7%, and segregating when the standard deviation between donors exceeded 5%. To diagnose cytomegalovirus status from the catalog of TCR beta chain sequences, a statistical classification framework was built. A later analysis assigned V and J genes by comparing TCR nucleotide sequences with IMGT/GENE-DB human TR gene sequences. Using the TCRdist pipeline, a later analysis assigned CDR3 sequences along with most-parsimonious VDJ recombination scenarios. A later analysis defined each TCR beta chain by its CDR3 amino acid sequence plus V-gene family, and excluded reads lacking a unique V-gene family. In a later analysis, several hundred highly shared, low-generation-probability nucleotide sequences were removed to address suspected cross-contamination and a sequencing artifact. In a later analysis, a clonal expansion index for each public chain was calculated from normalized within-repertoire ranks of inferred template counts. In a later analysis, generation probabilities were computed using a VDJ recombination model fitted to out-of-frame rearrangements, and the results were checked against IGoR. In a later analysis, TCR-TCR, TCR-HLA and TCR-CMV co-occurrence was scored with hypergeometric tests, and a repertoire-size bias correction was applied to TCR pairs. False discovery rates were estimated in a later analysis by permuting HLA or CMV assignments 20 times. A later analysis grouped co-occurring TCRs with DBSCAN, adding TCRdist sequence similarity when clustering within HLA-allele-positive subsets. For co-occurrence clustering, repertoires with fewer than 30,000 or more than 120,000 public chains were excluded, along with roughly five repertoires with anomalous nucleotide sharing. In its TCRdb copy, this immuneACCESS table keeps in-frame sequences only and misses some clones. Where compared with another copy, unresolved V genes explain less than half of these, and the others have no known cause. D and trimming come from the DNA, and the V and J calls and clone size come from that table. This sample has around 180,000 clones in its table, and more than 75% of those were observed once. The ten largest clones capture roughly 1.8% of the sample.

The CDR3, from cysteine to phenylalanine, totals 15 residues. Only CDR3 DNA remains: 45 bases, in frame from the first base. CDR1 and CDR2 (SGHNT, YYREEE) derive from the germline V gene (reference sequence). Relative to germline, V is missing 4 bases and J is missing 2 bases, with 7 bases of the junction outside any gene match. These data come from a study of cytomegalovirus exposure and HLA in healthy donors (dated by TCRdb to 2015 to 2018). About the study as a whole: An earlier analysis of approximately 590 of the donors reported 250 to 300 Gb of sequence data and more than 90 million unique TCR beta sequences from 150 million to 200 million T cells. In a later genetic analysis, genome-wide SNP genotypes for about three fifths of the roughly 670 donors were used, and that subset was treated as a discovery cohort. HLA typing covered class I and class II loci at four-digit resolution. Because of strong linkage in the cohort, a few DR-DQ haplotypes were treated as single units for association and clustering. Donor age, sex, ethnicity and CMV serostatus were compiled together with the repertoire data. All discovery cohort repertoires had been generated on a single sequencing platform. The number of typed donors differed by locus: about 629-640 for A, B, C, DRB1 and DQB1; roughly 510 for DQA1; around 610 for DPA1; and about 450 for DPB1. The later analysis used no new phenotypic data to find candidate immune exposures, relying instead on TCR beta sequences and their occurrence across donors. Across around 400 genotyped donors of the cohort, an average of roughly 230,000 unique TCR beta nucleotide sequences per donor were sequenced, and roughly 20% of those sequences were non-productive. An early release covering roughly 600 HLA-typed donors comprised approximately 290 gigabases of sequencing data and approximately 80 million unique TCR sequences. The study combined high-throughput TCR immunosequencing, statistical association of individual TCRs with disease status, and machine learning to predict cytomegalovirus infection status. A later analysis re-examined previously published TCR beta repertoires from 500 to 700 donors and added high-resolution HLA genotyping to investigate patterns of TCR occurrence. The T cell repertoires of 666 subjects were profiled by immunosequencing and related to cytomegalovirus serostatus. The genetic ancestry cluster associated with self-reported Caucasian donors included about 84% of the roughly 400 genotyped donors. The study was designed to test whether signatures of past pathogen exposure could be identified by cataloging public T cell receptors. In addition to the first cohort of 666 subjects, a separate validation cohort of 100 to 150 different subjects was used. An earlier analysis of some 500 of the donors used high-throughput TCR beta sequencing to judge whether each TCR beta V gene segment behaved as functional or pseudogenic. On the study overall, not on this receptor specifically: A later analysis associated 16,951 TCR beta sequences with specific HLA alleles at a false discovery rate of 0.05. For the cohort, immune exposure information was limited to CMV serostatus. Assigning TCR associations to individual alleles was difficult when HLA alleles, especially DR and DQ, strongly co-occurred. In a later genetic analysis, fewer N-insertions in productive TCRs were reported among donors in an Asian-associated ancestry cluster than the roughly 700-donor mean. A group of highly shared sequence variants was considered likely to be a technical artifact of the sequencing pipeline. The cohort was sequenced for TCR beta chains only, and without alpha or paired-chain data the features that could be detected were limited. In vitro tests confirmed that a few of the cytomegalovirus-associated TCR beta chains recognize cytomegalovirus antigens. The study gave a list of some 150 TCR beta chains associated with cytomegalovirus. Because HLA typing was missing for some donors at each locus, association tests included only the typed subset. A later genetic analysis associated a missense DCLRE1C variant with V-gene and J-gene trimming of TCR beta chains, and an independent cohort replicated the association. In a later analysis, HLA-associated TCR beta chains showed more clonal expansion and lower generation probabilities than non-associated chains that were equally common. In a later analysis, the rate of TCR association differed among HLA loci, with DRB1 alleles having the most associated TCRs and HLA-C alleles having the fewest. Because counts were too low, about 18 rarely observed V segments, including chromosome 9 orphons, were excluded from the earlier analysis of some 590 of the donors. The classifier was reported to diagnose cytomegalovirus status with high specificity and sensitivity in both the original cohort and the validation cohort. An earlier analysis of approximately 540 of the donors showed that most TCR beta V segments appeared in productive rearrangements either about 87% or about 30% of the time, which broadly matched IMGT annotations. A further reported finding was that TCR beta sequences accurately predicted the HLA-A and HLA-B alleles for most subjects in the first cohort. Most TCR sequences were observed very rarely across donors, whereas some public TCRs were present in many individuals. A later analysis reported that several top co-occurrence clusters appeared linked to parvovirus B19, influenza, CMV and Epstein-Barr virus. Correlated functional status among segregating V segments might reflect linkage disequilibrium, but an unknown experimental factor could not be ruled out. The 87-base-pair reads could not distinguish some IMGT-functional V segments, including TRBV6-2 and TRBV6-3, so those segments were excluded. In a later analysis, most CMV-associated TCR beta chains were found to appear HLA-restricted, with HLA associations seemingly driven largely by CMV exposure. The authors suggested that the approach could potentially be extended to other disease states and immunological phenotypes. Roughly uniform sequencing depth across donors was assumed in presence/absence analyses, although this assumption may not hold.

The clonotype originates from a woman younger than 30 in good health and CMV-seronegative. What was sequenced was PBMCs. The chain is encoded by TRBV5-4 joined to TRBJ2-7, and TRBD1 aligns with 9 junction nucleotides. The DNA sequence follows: TGTGCCAGCAGCACAATTACAGGGGGCCCCTACGAGCAGTACTTC. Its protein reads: CASSTITGGPYEQYF.